The rows below give T cell receptor beta chains drawn from one sample of a study of T cells in Graves' hyperthyroidism and ophthalmopathy. MiXCR, applied by TCRdb to the multiplex PCR reads, yields one record per CDR3 protein. The sample consists of around 760,000 distinct CDR3 sequences, about a third of them appearing once. The sequenced sample consisted of blood. The receptors shown here come from a woman aged 40 to 50 with Graves' hyperthyroidism. The CDR3 runs from the conserved cysteine through the conserved F or W. A D gene is named only where the DNA matches it firmly. Clone size is shown for a subset of rows, as once, few, many or a class of expanded clone.

J: TRBJ1-3
size: few
D: -
V: TRBV6-1
CDR3: CATVTGAGNTIYF
DNA: TGTGCCACCGTCACGGGGGCTGGAAACACCATATATTTT

J: TRBJ2-7
size: -
D: -
V: TRBV6-5
CDR3: CASSPRLGDEQYF
DNA: TGTGCCAGCAGCCCAAGGCTCGGGGACGAGCAGTACTTC

J: TRBJ2-5
size: -
D: TRBD1
V: TRBV6-5
CDR3: CASSYQRQGAQETQYF
DNA: TGTGCCAGCAGTTACCAGAGACAGGGGGCCCAAGAGACCCAGTACTTC

J: TRBJ1-5
size: few
D: TRBD1
V: TRBV28
CDR3: CASSSRRQGASNQPQHF
DNA: TGTGCCAGCAGTTCACGCCGACAGGGGGCGAGCAATCAGCCCCAGCATTTT

J: TRBJ2-7
size: many
D: -
V: TRBV9
CDR3: CASSVVPTSEGEQYF
DNA: TGTGCCAGCAGCGTAGTCCCCACCAGCGAAGGCGAGCAGTACTTC

J: TRBJ2-5
size: -
D: -
V: TRBV24-1
CDR3: CATSDSTGIQETQYF
DNA: TGTGCCACCAGTGATTCTACAGGGATACAAGAGACCCAGTACTTC

J: TRBJ1-1
size: -
D: -
V: TRBV6-5
CDR3: CASKNRAPNTEAFF
DNA: TGTGCCAGCAAGAACAGGGCTCCGAACACTGAAGCTTTCTTT

J: TRBJ1-2
size: -
D: -
V: TRBV4-3
CDR3: CASSQDLGSPNYGYTF
DNA: TGCGCCAGCAGCCAAGATCTTGGCAGTCCAAACTATGGCTACACCTTC

J: TRBJ1-2
size: many
D: TRBD1
V: TRBV7-9
CDR3: CASSFAGTGDGYTF
DNA: TGTGCCAGCAGCTTTGCCGGGACAGGAGATGGCTACACCTTC

J: TRBJ2-5
size: -
D: -
V: TRBV5-6
CDR3: CASSLKTGAQETQYF
DNA: TGTGCCAGCAGCCTGAAAACGGGAGCCCAAGAGACCCAGTACTTC

J: TRBJ1-1
size: many
D: -
V: TRBV9
CDR3: CASSVDTGNTEAFF
DNA: TGTGCCAGCAGCGTAGACACAGGGAACACTGAAGCTTTCTTT